This TCR beta chain was sequenced for a study of shared clonotypes between healthy human individuals. CDR3 length: 13 residues. V was cut by 5 bases and J by 9 bases, with 16 bases left in between. The germline gives CDR1 SNHLY, CDR2 FYNNEI. TCRdb's table, derived via immunoSEQ multiplex PCR, lists solely in-frame clones and lacks some. This sample yields approximately 500,000 clones, of which around 74% are seen a single time; 13% belongs to the top ten. Unsorted samples used about 90 million PBMCs for genomic DNA. The V and J genes are TRBV2 and TRBJ1-2; possible D gene TRBD1, 6 bases. The sequencing input was PBMCs. The receptor comes from a woman in her thirties or forties in good health. Some clones in this sample may be carry-over from other donors' samples. The DNA for the CDR3 is TGTGCCAGCAGTCTCAGGGGAGAGGCTAGCTACACCTTC. This sequence encodes CASSLRGEASYTF.